This T cell receptor (beta chain) is from a study of radiation and T cells in renal cell carcinoma. The V and J ends lost 5 bases and 0 bases, in that order; junction bases with no gene match: 8. Germline assignment: CDR1 MNHNY and CDR2 SVGAGI (reference sequence). This CDR3 contains 16 residues. The assay was immunoSEQ multiplex PCR, and TCRdb's table has in-frame clones only and misses some. This table holds over 25,000 clones, 81% found once. Broader study findings: Without pretreatment biopsies, baseline tumor clonotype presence was undetermined. Top tumor clonotypes rose in blood 2 weeks post-radiation, then contracted.

Noted time point: blood 4 weeks post-SBRT, at nephrectomy. This sample's treatment: 15 Gy SBRT to primary tumor, nephrectomy 4 weeks later. Nephrectomy followed 15 Gy stereotactic body radiation by 4 weeks. Blood was sampled at baseline, 2 weeks and 4 weeks after SBRT. With respect to this clone: Its antigen remains unidentified.

The receptor was isolated from a man aged 55-75 years with renal cell carcinoma. The chain couples TRBV6-6 to TRBJ1-1; 8 nucleotides align to TRBD1. Source: blood, taken from a patient whose treatment included radiotherapy and nephrectomy. CDR3 bases: TGTGCCAGCAGTCATCGAAGGACAGGGCTGAACACTGAAGCTTTCTTT. This translates into CASSHRRTGLNTEAFF.